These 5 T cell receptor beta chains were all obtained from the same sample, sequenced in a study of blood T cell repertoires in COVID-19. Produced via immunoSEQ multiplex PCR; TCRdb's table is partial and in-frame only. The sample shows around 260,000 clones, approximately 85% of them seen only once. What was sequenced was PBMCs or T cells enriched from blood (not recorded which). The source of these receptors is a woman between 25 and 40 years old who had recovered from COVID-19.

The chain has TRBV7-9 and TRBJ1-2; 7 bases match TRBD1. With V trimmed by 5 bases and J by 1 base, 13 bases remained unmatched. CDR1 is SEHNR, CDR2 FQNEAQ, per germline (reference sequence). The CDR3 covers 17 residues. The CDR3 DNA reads TGTGCCAGCAGCCACTATGAAACCGGGACAGATAACTATGGCTACACCTTC. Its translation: CASSHYETGTDNYGYTF.

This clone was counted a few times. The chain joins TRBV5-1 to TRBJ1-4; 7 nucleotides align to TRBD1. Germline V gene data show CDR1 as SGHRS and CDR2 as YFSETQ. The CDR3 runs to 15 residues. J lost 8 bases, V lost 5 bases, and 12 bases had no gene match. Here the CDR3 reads CASSQGDSTGEKLFF. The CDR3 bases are TGCGCCAGCAGTCAGGGGGACTCGACGGGGGAAAAACTGTTTTTT.

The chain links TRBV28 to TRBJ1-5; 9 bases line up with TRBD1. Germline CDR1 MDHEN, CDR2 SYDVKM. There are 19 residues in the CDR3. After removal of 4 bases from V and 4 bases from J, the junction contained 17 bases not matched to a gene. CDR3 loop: CASSSYPGRTGERNQPQHF. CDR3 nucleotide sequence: TGTGCCAGCAGTTCCTACCCAGGTCGGACAGGGGAAAGAAATCAGCCCCAGCATTTT.

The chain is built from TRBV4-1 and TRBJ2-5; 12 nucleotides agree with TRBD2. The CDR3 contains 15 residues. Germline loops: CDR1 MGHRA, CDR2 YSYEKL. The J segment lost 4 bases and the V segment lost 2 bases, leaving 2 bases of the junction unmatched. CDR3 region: CASSQLLAGGETQYF. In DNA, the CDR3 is TGCGCCAGCAGCCAACTACTAGCGGGAGGAGAGACCCAGTACTTC.

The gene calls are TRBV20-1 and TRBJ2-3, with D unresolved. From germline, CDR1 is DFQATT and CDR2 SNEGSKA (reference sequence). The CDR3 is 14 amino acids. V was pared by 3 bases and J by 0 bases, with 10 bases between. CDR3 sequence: CSASVFPSTDTQYF. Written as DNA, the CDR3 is TGCAGTGCTAGTGTCTTCCCGAGCACAGATACGCAGTATTTT.